This TCR beta chain was observed in a study of identical twins. Study-level points and caveats: Abundant cord blood beta clonotypes carried fewer insertions; memory repertoires showed none.

This clonotype was counted many times. No antigen is known for it. The CDR3 runs 14 residues. V gave up 3 bases and J gave up 7 bases, with 13 bases separating them. Each cDNA held unique molecular identifiers, and template switching gave it a universal primer site. MiXCR was run by TCRdb on the 5' RACE reads, yielding one entry per CDR3 protein. The table lists approximately 220,000 distinct CDR3 sequences, approximately 8.3% of them singletons, with less than 2.5% in the top ten. This sample also belongs to another study, concerning yellow fever vaccine responses in identical twins.

The sequence was obtained from a woman aged 18 to 35 in good health. The specimen sequenced was memory (CD45RO+) T cells sorted from blood. This rearrangement joins TRBV12-3 or TRBV12-4 to TRBJ1-5, with TRBD1 as a possible D gene (5 bases). The CDR3 reads CASSFRGRWQPQHF. The DNA for the CDR3 is TGTGCCAGCAGTTTTAGGGGAAGATGGCAGCCCCAGCATTTT.